This passage covers 32 T cell receptor beta chains from one sample sequenced in a study of T cells in Graves' hyperthyroidism and ophthalmopathy. RNA transcripts provided the source from which TCR beta CDR3 regions were amplified. The primer set for the first-round RT-PCR of the TCR CDR3 was HTBI. MiXCR, run by TCRdb on the multiplex PCR reads, gives a single entry per CDR3 protein. The repertoire holds about 610,000 distinct CDR3 sequences, with about 45% as singletons. Input material: peripheral blood or thyroid tissue (not recorded which). These receptors all come from a woman aged 18-29 years with Graves' hyperthyroidism.

The rearrangement uses TRBV4-3 and TRBJ1-2; D is possibly TRBD1 (5 bases). The CDR3 loop spans 15 amino acids. V was trimmed by 1 base and J by 3 bases, leaving 12 bases between them. The V gene's germline CDR1 is LGHNA and CDR2 YSLEER. The CDR3, as DNA: TGCGCCAGCAGCCAAGGTGAGGGGCAGTACTATGGCTACACCTTC. Its protein product is CASSQGEGQYYGYTF.

The chain has TRBV5-1 and TRBJ2-5; 7 bases are a match to TRBD2. The CDR3 extends over 16 amino acids. V gave up 4 bases and J gave up 1 base; unmatched junction bases: 10. The germline gives CDR1 SGHRS, CDR2 YFSETQ. In DNA form, the CDR3 reads TGCGCCAGCAGCCCTAACGACAGCGGGGCCCAAGAGACCCAGTACTTC. Translation gives CASSPNDSGAQETQYF.

This clonotype was counted many times. The J gene is TRBJ1-2, the V gene TRBV18; D gene unclear. CDR1 is KGHSH, CDR2 LQKENI, per germline. This CDR3 region has 13 residues. V gave up 3 bases and J gave up 7 bases, with 12 bases separating them. Here the CDR3 reads CASSPSGDRGYTF. The CDR3 DNA reads as TGTGCCAGCTCACCCTCCGGGGATCGTGGCTACACCTTC.

The rearrangement joins TRBV19 to TRBJ2-1; D might be TRBD2 (6 bases). Per germline, CDR1 LNHDA and CDR2 SQIVND (reference sequence). CDR3 size: 12 residues. V lost 8 bases, J lost 6 bases, and 11 bases lay in between. The CDR3 DNA sequence: TGTGCCAGTGGGGTGGGGGGCAATGAGCAGTTCTTC. Its protein product is CASGVGGNEQFF.

This clonotype was observed many times. The rearrangement uses TRBV7-2 and TRBJ1-1; TRBD1 agrees at 7 bases. V lost 5 bases to trimming and J lost 3 bases; unmatched junction nucleotides: 12. This CDR3 is built from 16 residues. CDR1 and CDR2 from the germline V gene are SGHTA and FQGNSA. CDR3 DNA sequence: TGTGCCAGCAGCCCGACGACAGGGAACGAGGACACTGAAGCTTTCTTT. Its protein is CASSPTTGNEDTEAFF.

Concerning this clonotype: A much bigger clone sits one base away, suggesting this may be a read error. The chain couples TRBV20-1 to TRBJ2-2; 13 bases match TRBD2. The CDR3 has 18 residues. Germline loops: CDR1 DFQATT, CDR2 SNEGSKA (reference sequence). CDR3 region: CSVRDGTSGRAGTGELFF. In nucleotides, the CDR3 is TGCAGTGTTAGAGATGGTACTAGCGGGAGGGCGGGCACCGGGGAGCTGTTTTTT.

This clonotype was found many times. This chain links TRBV20-1 with TRBJ2-5; D is undetermined. The CDR3 runs 13 residues. V was clipped by 3 bases and J by 3 bases, with 11 bases between them. From germline, CDR1 is DFQATT and CDR2 SNEGSKA (reference sequence). CDR3 coding DNA: TGCAGTGCTAGGTTGGGCCTCGAAGAGACCCAGTACTTC. Translated: CSARLGLEETQYF.

This chain links TRBV27 with TRBJ1-6; possibly TRBD1 for D (5 bases). V was shortened by 2 bases and J by 9 bases, with 20 bases between the two germline ends. This CDR3 comprises 17 residues. Per the germline V gene, CDR1 is MNHEY and CDR2 is SMNVEV (reference sequence). The CDR3 protein is CASSLAAAVGDGSPLHF. In DNA, the CDR3 is TGTGCCAGCAGTTTAGCCGCCGCGGTGGGGGATGGTTCACCCCTCCACTTT.

This clonotype was observed at least ten times. The chain joins TRBV5-1 to TRBJ2-2; maybe TRBD2 (5 bases). Per the germline V gene, CDR1 is SGHRS and CDR2 is YFSETQ. The V gene lost 0 bases and the J gene lost 6 bases, with 18 bases spanning the gap. CDR3 size: 17 residues. CDR3 sequence reads: CASSLVLGDQVPGELFF. For the CDR3, the DNA is TGCGCCAGCAGCTTGGTTCTGGGAGACCAAGTCCCCGGGGAGCTGTTTTTT. Full variable domain (outside the CDR3, taken from reference TRBV5-1 and TRBJ2-2): KAGVTQTPRYLIKTRGQQVTLSCSPISGHRSVSWYQQTPGQGLQFLFEYFSETQRNKGNFPGRFSGRQFSNSRSEMNVSTLELGDSALYLCASSLVLGDQVPGELFFGEGSRLTVL.

This clonotype showed up just a few times. This chain joins TRBV11-2 and TRBJ2-5; tentatively, D is TRBD2 (7 bases). Trimming took off 4 bases at V and 5 bases at J, with 14 bases between the two ends. The CDR3 is made up of 14 amino acids. Germline V gives CDR1 SGHAT, CDR2 FQNNGV. The CDR3 is CASSSSGGAETQYF. As DNA, the CDR3 is TGTGCCAGCAGCTCGTCGGGGGGCGCGGAGACCCAGTACTTC.

The rearrangement uses TRBV10-3 and TRBJ2-5; TRBD1 matches 9 bases. Germline-derived CDR1 and CDR2 are ENHRY and SYGVKD. The CDR3 spans 13 residues. Trimming took 4 bases from V and 4 from J; bases not matched to a gene: 1. For the CDR3, the DNA is TGTGCCATCAGTGTGACAGGGGGAGAGACCCAGTACTTC. Translated, it gives CAISVTGGETQYF.

Ten or more counts support this clonotype. This chain uses TRBV12-3 or TRBV12-4 with TRBJ1-1, with 10 bases identical to TRBD1. This CDR3 is built from 16 residues. V lost 4 bases, J lost 0 bases, and 5 bases stayed unmatched. The CDR3 sequence: CASSYDRGLLNTEAFF. Here the CDR3 DNA reads TGTGCCAGCAGTTATGACAGGGGGCTACTGAACACTGAAGCTTTCTTT.

The chain links TRBV12-3 or TRBV12-4 to TRBJ2-5; D is unclear. The CDR3 spans 15 residues. Trimming removed 1 base from V and 5 bases from J, with 14 bases in between. CDR3 region: CASSLGKDWAETQYF. The DNA for the CDR3 is TGTGCCAGCAGTTTAGGAAAAGACTGGGCGGAGACCCAGTACTTC.

The gene calls are TRBV12-3 or TRBV12-4 and TRBJ1-1; no firm D call. Deletions cut 7 bases from V and 13 bases from J, with 22 bases between. The CDR3 runs to 13 residues. CDR3 loop: CASKDLNPLTGFF. The CDR3 coding sequence is TGTGCCAGCAAGGACCTGAACCCCCTTACTGGTTTCTTT.

With respect to this clonotype: Since the CDR3 does not end with the conserved phenylalanine or tryptophan, this likely comes from a read error. No DNA is shown, since the ends of the CDR3 on it are uncertain; the CDR3 is the one TCRdb lists. The V gene is TRBV7-6, the J gene TRBJ2-5; the listed D gene, TRBD2, was not tested against the DNA. From its first to its last residue, the CDR3 has 9 amino acids. CDR1 and CDR2 (germline): SGHVS, FNYEAQ. CDR3 residues: CASSLFETS.

This clonotype was seen repeatedly, ten times or more. The chain carries TRBV15 and TRBJ2-5; 7 bases map to TRBD1. The trim removed 2 bases at V and 2 bases at J, leaving 8 bases unmatched. There are 16 residues in the CDR3. Germline V CDR1 and CDR2: LNHNV, YYDKDF (reference sequence). CDR3 in amino acids: CATSRYDRVGQETQYF. CDR3 coding DNA: TGTGCCACCAGCAGATACGACAGGGTTGGACAAGAGACCCAGTACTTC.

This clonotype occurred many times. The rearrangement links TRBV6-2 or TRBV6-3 to TRBJ2-2, with 7 nucleotides matching TRBD2. Germline V gene data show CDR1 as MNHEY and CDR2 as SVGEGT. This CDR3 has 14 amino acids. V lost 5 bases, J lost 6 bases, and 6 bases stayed unmatched. CDR3 nucleotides: TGTGCCAGCAGTACGACTAGCCGGGCCGGGGAGCTGTTTTTT. Encoded protein: CASSTTSRAGELFF.

A remark on this clonotype: Being one base from a much bigger clone, this may be a read error. This rearrangement joins TRBV7-8 to TRBJ2-7; 9 nucleotides align to TRBD2. Per germline, CDR1 SGHVS and CDR2 FQNEAQ. J gave up 7 bases and V 3 bases, and 19 bases lay outside the gene matches. This CDR3 is 18 amino acids long. The CDR3 DNA reads as TGTGCCAGCAGCTTCGCTCCCCTTGGCGGGAGGGCCCACAATGAGCAGTACTTC. Translated: CASSFAPLGGRAHNEQYF.

This clonotype was found many times. The chain carries TRBV9 and TRBJ1-2; D might be TRBD1 (5 bases). V lost 0 bases, J lost 1 base, and 7 bases lay in between. The CDR3 is 14 residues long. CDR1 is SGDLS, CDR2 YYNGEE, per germline. The CDR3 region has the DNA TGTGCCAGCAGCGTAGGGGACCATAACTATGGCTACACCTTC. Translation: CASSVGDHNYGYTF.

This chain joins TRBV6-1 and TRBJ1-1, with unresolved D. Germline assignment: CDR1 MNHNS and CDR2 SASEGT. The CDR3 is 14 residues long. V lost 2 bases and J lost 5, with 12 bases in between. CDR3 in amino acids: CASSEMGRGTEAFF. CDR3 bases: TGTGCCAGCAGTGAAATGGGGAGAGGTACTGAAGCTTTCTTT.

This clonotype was seen at least ten times. The rearrangement uses TRBV6-4 and TRBJ2-5; 8 bases fit TRBD1. The CDR3 runs 15 residues. The V and J ends lost 4 bases and 3 bases, in that order; junction bases with no gene match: 7. CDR1 is MRHNA and CDR2 is SNTAGT in the germline V gene. The CDR3 loop is CASSGPDREKETQYF. In DNA form, the CDR3 reads TGTGCCAGCAGTGGGCCGGACAGGGAGAAAGAGACCCAGTACTTC.

Comments on this clonotype: It is likely a read error, because the conserved phenylalanine at the end of the CDR3 is missing. The chain is built from TRBV12-3 or TRBV12-4 and TRBJ1-3; 8 bases agree with TRBD1. This CDR3 is built from 17 residues. The V and J ends lost 7 bases and 2 bases, in that order; junction bases with no gene match: 13. CDR3 nucleotides: TGTGCCAGCACCAAGGGACAGGACAGGGTGACTGGAAACACCATATATGCT. It encodes CASTKGQDRVTGNTIYA.

Concerning this clonotype: Possible read error: a much larger clone is one base away. The chain carries TRBV7-9 and TRBJ1-1; possibly TRBD1 for D (5 bases). Germline V gene sequence: CDR1 SEHNR, CDR2 FQNEAQ (reference sequence). The CDR3 has 13 amino acids. The V gene lost 8 bases and the J gene lost 6 bases, with 16 bases spanning the gap. CDR3 nucleotide sequence: TGTGCCAGCGGTTTGTCCGGGGGGGCTGAAGCTTTCTTT. It encodes CASGLSGGAEAFF.

The sample holds a few counts of this clonotype. The V call is TRBV20-1, the J call TRBJ2-3, with 14 bases aligning to TRBD2. CDR1 DFQATT and CDR2 SNEGSKA come from the germline V gene (reference sequence). The CDR3 contains 14 residues. CDR3 region: CSAGLAGVADTQYF. Written as DNA, the CDR3 is TGCAGCGCGGGACTAGCGGGAGTTGCGGATACGCAGTATTTT.

Ten or more counts support this clonotype. The V and J genes are TRBV6-5 and TRBJ2-7; 8 bases fit TRBD2. The CDR3 has 15 residues. CDR1 and CDR2 (germline): MNHEY, SVGAGI. V lost 4 bases to trimming and J lost 1 base; unmatched junction nucleotides: 6. CDR3 nucleotide sequence: TGTGCCAGCAGTTCACCCAGCGGGAGTTCCTACGAGCAGTACTTC. Translating it yields CASSSPSGSSYEQYF.

The table lists this clonotype with many counts. This chain joins TRBV6-6 and TRBJ2-7; D is unclear. The CDR3 has 12 residues. V was cut by 4 bases and J by 13 bases, with 17 bases left in between. The germline V gene has CDR1 MNHNY and CDR2 SVGAGI (reference sequence). The CDR3 sequence is CASSSVERRQYF. The CDR3 DNA reads as TGTGCCAGCAGTTCCGTCGAAAGGCGGCAATACTTC.

This chain connects TRBV7-2 to TRBJ1-2, with a weak D call TRBD1 (5 bases). CDR1 is SGHTA, CDR2 FQGNSA, per germline. The CDR3 contains 15 residues. The V end was cut by 1 base, the J end by 3 bases, with 12 bases between. The CDR3 loop reads CASSLVRDAYYGYTF. In nucleotides, the CDR3 is TGTGCCAGCAGCTTAGTTAGGGACGCTTACTATGGCTACACCTTC.

There are many counts of this clonotype. The chain has TRBV3-1 and TRBJ2-6; maybe TRBD1 (6 bases). CDR1 is LGHDT, CDR2 YNNKEL, per germline (reference sequence). This CDR3 region has 16 residues. V dropped 5 bases and J dropped 0 bases, with 11 bases sitting between them. CDR3: CASSATGPSGANVLTF. CDR3 in DNA: TGTGCCAGCAGCGCCACAGGGCCCTCTGGGGCCAACGTCCTGACTTTC.

As for this clonotype: This may be a read error: a much more frequent sequence differs by one nucleotide. The chain has TRBV10-3 and TRBJ1-2; D possibly corresponds to TRBD1 (5 bases). This CDR3 is built from 12 residues. V gave up 2 bases and J gave up 4 bases, with 5 bases separating them. Germline CDR1 ENHRY, CDR2 SYGVKD. CDR3 loop: CAISEGTYGYTF. The DNA for the CDR3 is TGTGCCATCAGTGAGGGGACCTATGGCTACACCTTC.

A note on this clonotype: This could be a read error, since a much larger clone is one nucleotide away. The V and J genes are TRBV7-3 and TRBJ2-5, with a possible D match to TRBD1 (5 bases). CDR3 length: 16 residues. The germline gives CDR1 SGHTA, CDR2 FQGTGA. DNA for the CDR3: TGCGCCAGCAGCCAAGCTTTAACAGGCCAACAAGAGACCCAGTACTTC. Encoded protein: CASSQALTGQQETQYF.

This clonotype was observed at least ten times. The chain links TRBV27 to TRBJ1-6; tentatively, D is TRBD1 (5 bases). V lost 2 bases and J lost 7, with 12 bases in between. The CDR3 is 15 residues long. The germline gives CDR1 MNHEY, CDR2 SMNVEV (reference sequence). The DNA of the CDR3 is TGTGCCAGCAGTTTAAAAGTGGCAGGGAATTCACCCCTCCACTTT. It encodes CASSLKVAGNSPLHF.

This clonotype was observed at least ten times. The chain links TRBV9 to TRBJ2-2; D is uncertain. The V and J ends lost 0 bases and 4 bases respectively, with 4 bases between them. Germline V gives CDR1 SGDLS, CDR2 YYNGEE. The CDR3 contains 13 residues. Here the CDR3 DNA reads TGTGCCAGCAGCGTAGAAGTCACCGGGGAGCTGTTTTTT. Amino acid sequence: CASSVEVTGELFF.